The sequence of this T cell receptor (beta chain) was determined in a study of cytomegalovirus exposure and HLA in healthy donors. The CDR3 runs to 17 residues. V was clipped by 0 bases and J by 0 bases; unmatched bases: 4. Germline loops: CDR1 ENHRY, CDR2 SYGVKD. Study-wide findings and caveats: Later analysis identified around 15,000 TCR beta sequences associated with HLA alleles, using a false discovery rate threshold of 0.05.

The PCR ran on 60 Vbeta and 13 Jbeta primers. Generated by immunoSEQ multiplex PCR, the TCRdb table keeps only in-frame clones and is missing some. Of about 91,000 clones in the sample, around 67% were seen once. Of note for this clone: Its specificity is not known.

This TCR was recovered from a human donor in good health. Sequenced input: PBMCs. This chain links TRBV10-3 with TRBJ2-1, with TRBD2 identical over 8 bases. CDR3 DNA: TGTGCCATCAGTGAGTCAATGGCGGGGGGCTCCTACAATGAGCAGTTCTTC. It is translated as CAISESMAGGSYNEQFF.